Sequencing of this T cell receptor beta chain was carried out in a study of cytomegalovirus exposure and HLA in healthy donors. The germline V gene encodes CDR1 MDHEN and CDR2 SYDVKM. Unmatched junction bases numbered 10, after V lost 5 bases and J lost 5 bases. This CDR3 is built from 17 residues. Primers: 60 Vbeta forward and 13 Jbeta reverse. Assay used: immunoSEQ multiplex PCR; TCRdb lists only in-frame clones, some missing. The table has more than 150,000 clones, roughly three quarters seen once. The sequenced material came from PBMCs. The rearrangement joins TRBV28 to TRBJ2-5; 14 bases line up with TRBD2. The source is a woman aged 45-60 years in good health and CMV-seropositive. In nucleotides, the CDR3 is TGTGCCAGCAGTGCCGGGACTAGCGGGAGTGGACGGGAGACCCAGTACTTC. This encodes CASSAGTSGSGRETQYF.